This entry is about one T cell receptor (beta chain). This sample stems from a study of control samples from healthy donors and cancer patients. V was pared by 7 bases and J by 7 bases, with 8 bases between. This CDR3 region has 12 residues. Here immunoSEQ multiplex PCR was the method, and the copy in TCRdb shows in-frame clones only, minus some. Of 140,000 or so clones in the sample, 80% to 95% are singletons; the top ten hold 3% to 4%. The source is a man aged 25-45 years in good health. Sequencing was performed on blood. The chain combines TRBV12-3 or TRBV12-4 with TRBJ1-6; TRBD1 is a possible D gene (6 bases). Here the CDR3 reads CASKRGNSPLHF. CDR3 bases: TGTGCCAGCAAGAGGGGGAATTCACCCCTCCACTTT.